These T cell receptor beta chains were read from a single sample in a study of blood T cell repertoires in COVID-19. Clones were sequenced by immunoSEQ multiplex PCR, and TCRdb holds only the in-frame ones, with some missing. The repertoire has 200,000 to 250,000 clones, less than 85% of them found once; the top ten carry 3.5% to 4%. Input material: peripheral blood. Every receptor here comes from a woman of 80 years or more with acute or convalescent COVID-19. Both conserved end residues are part of each CDR3. D genes are given only for firm matches. The size field is filled for only some rows; it gives once, few, many or a size class.

d_gene,abundance,v_gene,j_gene,CDR3nt,CDR3aa
-,-,TRBV7-8,TRBJ2-7,TGTGCCAGCAGCTTACAGGCAGGACAGAGAGGCCCCTGGGAAGAGCAGTACTTC,CASSLQAGQRGPWEEQYF
-,few,TRBV5-1,TRBJ2-6,TGCGCCAGCAGCTTCAGGGGTTCTGGGGCCAACGTCCTGACTTTC,CASSFRGSGANVLTF
-,-,TRBV27,TRBJ1-6,TGTGCCAGCAGTCCCTCGGGAGACAATTCACCCCTCCACTTT,CASSPSGDNSPLHF
TRBD1,-,TRBV15,TRBJ1-5,TGTGCCACCAGCAGAGGGGATCCGGGACAGGGGTATCAGCCCCAGCATTTT,CATSRGDPGQGYQPQHF
-,-,TRBV28,TRBJ1-5,TGTGCCAGCGTCGGAGCTAATCAGCCCCAGCATTTT,CASVGANQPQHF
-,-,TRBV19,TRBJ2-7,TGTGCCAGTACCTCCGACGCGGGCTACGAGCAGTACTTC,CASTSDAGYEQYF
-,once,TRBV7-9,TRBJ1-6,TGTGCCAGCAGCTTATTGTCCCGGGGGGGGCCGGGACCCCTCCACTTT,CASSLLSRGGPGPLHF
TRBD1,-,TRBV29-1,TRBJ1-2,TGCAGCGCACAGGGGTCCTATGGCTACACCTTC,CSAQGSYGYTF
-,-,TRBV28,TRBJ2-1,TGTGCCAGCAGTTTAGCCGGGGACAATGAGCAGTTCTTC,CASSLAGDNEQFF
-,-,TRBV7-2,TRBJ1-3,TGTGCCAGCAGCTTAGAAGCAGGGTCTGGAAACACCATATATTTT,CASSLEAGSGNTIYF
TRBD1,-,TRBV18,TRBJ1-2,TGTGCCAGCTCACCTACAATCCTCGGACAGGGGAATGGCTACACCTTC,CASSPTILGQGNGYTF
TRBD1,-,TRBV7-6,TRBJ1-6,TGTGCCAGCAGCTCCCTACCCGGACAGGGCTCCTATAATTCACCCCTCCACTTT,CASSSLPGQGSYNSPLHF
TRBD1,-,TRBV14,TRBJ1-1,TGTGCCAGCAGCCCTGCCCAACCTCAGGGGGAAGGTACTGAAGCTTTCTTT,CASSPAQPQGEGTEAFF
-,-,TRBV12-3/TRBV12-4,TRBJ1-4,TGTGCCACCAGCTCAACTAATGAAAAACTGTTTTTT,CATSSTNEKLFF
-,-,TRBV7-2,TRBJ2-7,TGTGCCAGCAGCTTAGTGGGGGGAACCACCTACGAGCAGTACTTC,CASSLVGGTTYEQYF
-,few,TRBV10-3,TRBJ2-2,TGTGCCATCAGTGAGCCCCAGGGAGGGAACACCGGGGAGCTGTTTTTT,CAISEPQGGNTGELFF
-,-,TRBV5-5,TRBJ2-3,TGTGCCAGCAGCTTGTCCCGCTCAGGGGATAGCACAGATACGCAGTATTTT,CASSLSRSGDSTDTQYF